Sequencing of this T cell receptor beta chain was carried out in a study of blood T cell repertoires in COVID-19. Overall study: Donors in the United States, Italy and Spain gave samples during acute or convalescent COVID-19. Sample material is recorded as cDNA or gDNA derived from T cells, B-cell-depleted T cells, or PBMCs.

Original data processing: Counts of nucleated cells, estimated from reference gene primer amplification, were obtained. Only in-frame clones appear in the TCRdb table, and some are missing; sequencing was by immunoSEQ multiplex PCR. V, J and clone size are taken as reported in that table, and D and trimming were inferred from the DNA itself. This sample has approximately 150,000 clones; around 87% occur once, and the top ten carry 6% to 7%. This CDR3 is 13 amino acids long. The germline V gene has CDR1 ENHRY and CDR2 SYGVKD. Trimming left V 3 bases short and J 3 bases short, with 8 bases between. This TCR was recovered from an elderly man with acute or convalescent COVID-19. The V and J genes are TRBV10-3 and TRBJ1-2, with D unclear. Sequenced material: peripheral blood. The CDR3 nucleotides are TGTGCCATCAGTGACGGCAGGTACTATGGCTACACCTTC. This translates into CAISDGRYYGYTF.